The entry below describes one TCR beta chain. The data belong to a study of OX40 agonist ivuxolimab in advanced cancers. Profiled with immunoSEQ multiplex PCR; TCRdb holds only in-frame clones, not every one. The sample lists tens of thousands of clones; over 75% were seen once. CDR1 and CDR2 from the germline V gene are MDHEN and SYDVKM. The CDR3 spans 15 residues. Unmatched junction bases numbered 12, after V lost 6 bases and J lost 8 bases. The sequence came from an adult with an advanced solid tumor such as melanoma, head and neck, liver or kidney cancer. The V gene is TRBV28, the J gene TRBJ2-1; TRBD2 aligns across 8 bases. The sequences come from CD4+ or CD8+ T cells sorted from blood, collected in a trial of the OX40 agonist ivuxolimab. CDR3 in DNA: TGTGCCAGCAGCACCTCTGGGACTAGAATTCATGAGCAGTTCTTC. Its translation is CASSTSGTRIHEQFF.